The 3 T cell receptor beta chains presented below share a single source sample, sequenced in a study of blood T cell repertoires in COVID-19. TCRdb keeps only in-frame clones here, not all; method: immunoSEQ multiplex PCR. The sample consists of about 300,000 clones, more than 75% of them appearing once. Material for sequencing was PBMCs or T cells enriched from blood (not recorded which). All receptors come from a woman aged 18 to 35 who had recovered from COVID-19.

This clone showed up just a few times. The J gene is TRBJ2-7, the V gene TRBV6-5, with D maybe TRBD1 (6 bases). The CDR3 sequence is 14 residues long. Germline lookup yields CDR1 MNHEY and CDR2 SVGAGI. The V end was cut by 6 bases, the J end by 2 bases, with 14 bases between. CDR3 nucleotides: TGTGCCAGCAGCCGTTCTCAGGGGCCCTACGAGCAGTACTTC. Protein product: CASSRSQGPYEQYF.

CDR3 in DNA: TGTGCCACCAGCAGAGATCGGAGGGATTCACCCCTCCACTTT. Translating gives CATSRDRRDSPLHF. The rearrangement links TRBV15 to TRBJ1-6; D gene unclear. Per germline, CDR1 LNHNV and CDR2 YYDKDF (reference sequence). V was cut by 0 bases and J by 8 bases, with 8 bases left in between. The CDR3 consists of 14 residues.

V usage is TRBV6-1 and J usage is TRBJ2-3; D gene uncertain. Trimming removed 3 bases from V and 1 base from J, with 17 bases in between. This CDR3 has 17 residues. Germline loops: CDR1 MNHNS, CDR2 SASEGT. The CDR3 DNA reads TGTGCCAGCAGTGATCGAACGGCAGCCGGAGGCACAGATACGCAGTATTTT. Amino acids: CASSDRTAAGGTDTQYF.